This TCR beta chain appears in the sequencing data of a study of blood T cell repertoires in COVID-19. Clones were read by immunoSEQ multiplex PCR, and TCRdb kept only the in-frame ones, dropping some. Of 150,000 to 170,000 clones in the sample, roughly four fifths were seen once. Germline V gene lookup returns CDR1 LGHDT and CDR2 YNNKEL (reference sequence). This CDR3 region has 17 residues. Trimming removed 1 base at V and 8 bases at J, with 23 bases between. This clone was counted a few times. Sample: peripheral blood. The chain carries TRBV3-1 (or the pseudogene TRBV3-2) and TRBJ2-5; D perhaps matches TRBD1 (5 bases). This sequence originates from an older woman with acute or convalescent COVID-19. The CDR3 here is CASSQGGKGSSSKTQYF. The CDR3 DNA sequence: TGTGCCAGCAGCCAAGGCGGAAAGGGGTCCTCAAGCAAAACCCAGTACTTC.